This T cell receptor (beta chain) stems from a study of CD8+CD57+ T cells in acquired aplastic anemia. Study overall: Each DNA sample taken from sorted CD4+ and CD8+ cells came to 3.2 ug on average.

V was cut by 3 bases and J by 11 bases, with 8 bases left in between. Looked up from germline, CDR1 is ENHRY and CDR2 is SYGVKD. The CDR3 has 11 residues. For CDR3 and TCR beta VDJ profiling, genomic DNA was the template used. TCRdb fed the reads into MiXCR, producing one record per CDR3 protein. This sample has hundreds of thousands of distinct CDR3 sequences; around 30% occur once, and the top ten carry 0.75% to 0.95%. Patients included in sequencing had previously demonstrated CD8+CD57+ cell expansion by flow cytometry. The sequence was obtained from a human donor with aplastic anemia. The V and J genes are TRBV10-3 and TRBJ1-5; no clear D. The sample taken for sequencing was sorted CD4+, CD8+, or CD8+CD57+ T cells (not recorded which) from PBMCs. This CDR3 is CAISEGETQHF. The DNA for the CDR3 is TGTGCCATCAGTGAAGGCGAGACCCAGCATTTT.